One sample yielded the 27 T cell receptor beta chains listed below, sequenced in a study of T cells in Graves' hyperthyroidism and ophthalmopathy. It was RNA transcripts that yielded the amplified TCR beta CDR3 regions. An initial round of RT-PCR targeting the TCR CDR3 relied on the HTBI primer set. TCRdb itself ran the multiplex PCR reads through MiXCR, one entry per CDR3 protein. The repertoire holds some 500,000 distinct CDR3 sequences, with around 15% as singletons. Sequencing was done on a sample of blood. All receptors derive from a woman under 40 with Graves' ophthalmopathy.

This clonotype was observed many times. The chain combines TRBV28 with TRBJ2-7, with D perhaps TRBD1 (6 bases). V lost 4 bases and J 2 bases, leaving 12 bases between the germline ends. CDR1 is MDHEN, CDR2 SYDVKM, per germline. This CDR3 is 14 amino acids long. CDR3 in DNA: TGTGCCAGCAGTTCTCGGGACACAACCTACGAGCAGTACTTC. Translating it yields CASSSRDTTYEQYF.

This chain connects TRBV19 to TRBJ1-2; D is unresolved. The CDR3 consists of 12 residues. Deletions cut 3 bases from V and 8 bases from J, with 10 bases between. From germline, CDR1 is LNHDA and CDR2 SQIVND (reference sequence). Written as DNA, the CDR3 is TGTGCCAGTAGTATTTGGGCCCACGGCTACACCTTC. The encoded protein is CASSIWAHGYTF.

The J gene is TRBJ2-3, the V gene TRBV15; TRBD1 might be the D (6 bases). The germline V gene has CDR1 LNHNV and CDR2 YYDKDF (reference sequence). V was clipped by 0 bases and J by 5 bases, with 9 bases between them. The CDR3 consists of 14 residues. CDR3 bases: TGTGCCACCAGCAGAGATAAGGGGGAAGATACGCAGTATTTT. It encodes CATSRDKGEDTQYF.

This chain uses TRBV5-1 with TRBJ2-1, with D perhaps being TRBD1 or TRBD2 (5 bases each). The germline V and J ends were trimmed by 2 bases and 2 bases, with 14 bases remaining between them. Germline CDR1 reads SGHRS; CDR2 reads YFSETQ. The CDR3 sequence is 16 residues long. The CDR3 is CASSFSPGTAYNEQFF. The CDR3 region has the DNA TGCGCCAGCAGCTTCTCCCCCGGGACGGCCTACAATGAGCAGTTCTTC.

Regarding this clonotype: The germline gene is not matched at one end of the junction; a read error may be the cause. The chain is built from TRBV7-2 and TRBJ1-2; 7 nucleotides line up with TRBD1. This CDR3 spans 14 amino acids. CDR1 and CDR2 from the germline V gene are SGHTA and FQGNSA. CDR3 DNA sequence: TGTGCCGGCAGCCAATGGGACAGCACCTATGGCTACACCTTC. It translates to CAGSQWDSTYGYTF.

This clonotype was detected ten times or more. This chain connects TRBV30 to TRBJ1-2; tentatively, D is TRBD1 (6 bases). This CDR3 contains 14 residues. The germline V gene has CDR1 GTSNPN and CDR2 SVGIG (reference sequence). V was cut by 3 bases and J by 6 bases, with 17 bases left in between. The CDR3 DNA reads as TGTGCCTGGAGACCCCACAGGGAGCGGGATGGCTACACCTTC. Translated, it gives CAWRPHRERDGYTF.

J is TRBJ1-2 and V is TRBV6-2 or TRBV6-3, with D uncertain. Trimming shortened V by 8 bases and J by 0 bases, and 10 bases separated the two germline ends. The CDR3 length is 13 residues. Germline V lookup: CDR1 MNHEY, CDR2 SVGEGT. In nucleotides, the CDR3 is TGTGCCAGCTCGACTGCTGCTAACTATGGCTACACCTTC. This translates into CASSTAANYGYTF.

The sample holds many counts of this clonotype. J is TRBJ2-4 and V is TRBV20-1; 7 bases are a match to TRBD2. Germline V CDR1 and CDR2: DFQATT, SNEGSKA (reference sequence). The J segment lost 2 bases and the V segment lost 6 bases, leaving 7 bases of the junction unmatched. The length of the CDR3 is 14 residues. CDR3 sequence (DNA): TGCAGTGCCCCCCGGCGGGAGACCAAAAACATTCAGTACTTC. This sequence encodes CSAPRRETKNIQYF.

In this sample, this clonotype turned up many times. This rearrangement joins TRBV28 to TRBJ2-2; the D is unclear. Germline CDR1 is MDHEN and CDR2 is SYDVKM. Between the trimmed V and J ends, which lost 7 bases and 4 bases, there was a span of 7 bases. The CDR3 extends over 12 amino acids. CDR3 sequence reads: CASKASTGELFF. CDR3 DNA sequence: TGTGCCAGCAAAGCGTCCACCGGGGAGCTGTTTTTT.

This clonotype was seen repeatedly, ten times or more. V usage is TRBV20-1 and J usage is TRBJ2-3; D is possibly TRBD2 (5 bases). Germline CDR1 DFQATT, CDR2 SNEGSKA (reference sequence). The CDR3 runs 12 residues. Trimming pared 5 bases from V and 2 bases from J, leaving 8 bases between. The CDR3 DNA sequence: TGCAGTGCTGAGGGCTCCACAGATACGCAGTATTTT. Its translation is CSAEGSTDTQYF.

This clonotype has a count of ten or more. The gene calls are TRBV2 and TRBJ1-1, with D hard to call. CDR1 and CDR2 (germline): SNHLY, FYNNEI. The CDR3 extends over 13 amino acids. V lost 7 bases and J 6 bases, leaving 15 bases between the germline ends. DNA of the CDR3: TGTGCCAGCACAACAACTTTGGGAGCTGAAGCTTTCTTT. As protein: CASTTTLGAEAFF.

This clonotype appeared many times. This chain connects TRBV5-6 to TRBJ2-2; 7 positions match TRBD2. With V trimmed by 0 bases and J by 5 bases, 7 bases remained unmatched. Germline CDR1 reads SGHDT; CDR2 reads YYEEEE. The CDR3 covers 16 residues. The CDR3 coding sequence is TGTGCCAGCAGCTTGGCCGGACTAGTAGGGACCGGGGAGCTGTTTTTT. This translates into CASSLAGLVGTGELFF.

This clonotype was counted ten times or more. This rearrangement joins TRBV18 to TRBJ2-5; maybe TRBD2 (5 bases). There are 15 residues in the CDR3. V was trimmed by 2 bases and J by 2 bases, leaving 12 bases between them. CDR1 is KGHSH, CDR2 LQKENI, per germline. CDR3 coding DNA: TGTGCCAGCTCACCAAATGGACTGGCTCAAGAGACCCAGTACTTC. It yields the protein CASSPNGLAQETQYF.

On this clonotype: A read error may be the cause here, since a much bigger clone is one base away. V gene TRBV6-1 combines with J gene TRBJ2-7; TRBD1 matches at 8 bases. The CDR3 runs to 14 residues. Per the germline V gene, CDR1 is MNHNS and CDR2 is SASEGT. CDR3 coding DNA: TGTGCCGGCAGGGGACAGGTCAGCTCCTACGAGCAGTACTTC. This gives the protein CAGRGQVSSYEQYF.

This clonotype was recorded a few times. This chain joins TRBV15 and TRBJ2-1; tentatively, D is TRBD2 (6 bases). Looked up from germline, CDR1 is LNHNV and CDR2 is YYDKDF (reference sequence). This CDR3 is built from 14 residues. Trimming took off 3 bases at V and 5 bases at J, with 11 bases between the two ends. CDR3 in DNA: TGTGCCACCAGCAGGGTTAGCGGAAACAATGAGCAGTTCTTC. Translated, it gives CATSRVSGNNEQFF. The full variable domain, its missing parts supplied by reference TRBV15 and TRBJ2-1, is DAMVIQNPRYQVTQFGKPVTLSCSQTLNHNVMYWYQQKSSQAPKLLFHYYDKDFNNEADTPDNFQSRRPNTSFCFLDIRSPGLGDTAMYLCATSRVSGNNEQFFGPGTRLTVL.

This clonotype was seen at least ten times. This chain uses TRBV20-1 with TRBJ2-5; D is ambiguous. Trimming removed 6 bases from V and 0 bases from J, with 11 bases in between. CDR3 length equals 13 residues. Germline V gene lookup returns CDR1 DFQATT and CDR2 SNEGSKA (reference sequence). Here the CDR3 DNA reads TGCAGTGCGCCAAAGCCCTACCAAGAGACCCAGTACTTC. Translated: CSAPKPYQETQYF.

The V and J genes are TRBV6-2 or TRBV6-3 and TRBJ1-5, with 9 bases aligning to TRBD1. The CDR3 is 14 residues long. Germline V CDR1 and CDR2: MNHEY, SVGEGT. With V trimmed by 5 bases and J by 9 bases, 8 bases remained unmatched. For the CDR3, the DNA is TGTGCCAGCAGTCGACAGGGGGGTCAACTGCCCCAGCATTTT. This codes for CASSRQGGQLPQHF.

This chain joins TRBV19 and TRBJ2-1; no clear D. This CDR3 has 13 amino acids. The germline V gene has CDR1 LNHDA and CDR2 SQIVND (reference sequence). Trimming took off 5 bases at V and 4 bases at J, with 9 bases between the two ends. The CDR3 DNA follows: TGTGCCAGTAGTTGGGCTGATTACAATGAGCAGTTCTTC. Its translation is CASSWADYNEQFF.

The chain uses TRBV28 and TRBJ2-7; TRBD1 aligns across 7 bases. In germline, CDR1 is MDHEN, CDR2 SYDVKM. V shed 5 bases, J shed 4 bases, and the junction held 8 bases outside the gene matches. The CDR3 is 14 amino acids. The DNA of the CDR3 is TGTGCCAGCAGTGCCTCAGGGGACAGATACGAGCAGTACTTC. This translates into CASSASGDRYEQYF.

This clonotype was seen a handful of times. The chain's CDR3 is CASSPQGNYYEQYF. The CDR3 coding sequence is TGTGCCAGCTCACCGCAGGGGAATTACTACGAGCAGTACTTC. The V call is TRBV18, the J call TRBJ2-7; possible D gene TRBD1, 6 bases. Trimming took 3 bases from V and 3 from J, leaving 12 bases between them. Germline CDR1 reads KGHSH; CDR2 reads LQKENI. This CDR3 has 14 residues.

Concerning this clonotype itself: This could be a read error, since a much larger clone is one nucleotide away. The rearrangement joins TRBV20-1 to TRBJ2-1; tentative D call: TRBD2 (6 bases). Germline values: CDR1 DFQATT, CDR2 SNEGSKA (reference sequence). CDR3 length: 15 amino acids. The ends were cut back, 6 bases at V and 8 bases at J, with 23 bases in the middle. CDR3 loop: CSASLARGLIDEQFF. The CDR3 region has the DNA TGCAGTGCCTCCCTAGCGCGAGGGCTTATCGATGAGCAGTTCTTC.

This clonotype was picked up many times. The rearrangement links TRBV28 to TRBJ1-1; D is unresolved. This CDR3 is 15 amino acids long. CDR1 is MDHEN and CDR2 is SYDVKM in the germline V gene. Deletions cut 2 bases from V and 1 base from J, with 11 bases between. The CDR3 nucleotides are TGTGCCAGCAGTTTAATTGGTATTCCGAACACTGAAGCTTTCTTT. Translated: CASSLIGIPNTEAFF.

This clonotype has at least ten counts. V usage is TRBV11-2 and J usage is TRBJ2-3; the match to TRBD2 covers 10 bases. Germline V CDR1 and CDR2: SGHAT, FQNNGV. This CDR3 spans 18 amino acids. Losses at the gene ends were 0 bases for V and 2 bases for J; bases not matched to a gene: 8. The CDR3 region is CASSLDGLAVFSTDTQYF. The CDR3 region has the DNA TGTGCCAGCAGCTTAGACGGACTAGCGGTCTTTTCCACAGATACGCAGTATTTT. Full variable domain (rest looked up from reference TRBV11-2 and TRBJ2-3): EAGVAQSPRYKIIEKRQSVAFWCNPISGHATLYWYQQILGQGPKLLIQFQNNGVVDDSQLPKDRFSAERLKGVDSTLKIQPAKLEDSAVYLCASSLDGLAVFSTDTQYFGPGTRLTVL.

The chain joins TRBV20-1 to TRBJ2-7; 7 nucleotides agree with TRBD2. Germline-derived CDR1 and CDR2 are DFQATT and SNEGSKA (reference sequence). V lost 4 bases, J lost 0 bases, and 3 bases stayed unmatched. The CDR3 is 13 residues long. The CDR3, as DNA: TGCAGTGCTACCCAGCGGGACTCCTACGAGCAGTACTTC. Residues: CSATQRDSYEQYF.

The chain recombines TRBV2 with TRBJ2-5; D is undetermined. Germline V gene data show CDR1 as SNHLY and CDR2 as FYNNEI. This CDR3 has 14 amino acids. V was shortened by 2 bases and J by 3 bases, with 10 bases between the two germline ends. This CDR3 is CASSEMLSKETQYF. The CDR3 DNA sequence: TGTGCCAGCAGTGAAATGTTATCCAAAGAGACCCAGTACTTC.

This clonotype has ten or more counts. This chain joins TRBV2 and TRBJ2-5, with 9 bases lining up with TRBD2. This CDR3 comprises 19 residues. V was pared by 8 bases and J by 2 bases, with 21 bases of the junction left unmatched. In germline, CDR1 is SNHLY, CDR2 FYNNEI. The CDR3 DNA is TGTGCCAGCGAAGGGATGGGTAGCGGGAGTATGAGGGCACAAGAGACCCAGTACTTC. It encodes CASEGMGSGSMRAQETQYF.

At least ten counts were recorded for this clonotype. This chain uses TRBV7-2 with TRBJ2-7; 8 bases are a match to TRBD1. The V segment lost 5 bases and the J segment 2 bases; nucleotides outside the gene matches: 14. Germline V gene lookup returns CDR1 SGHTA and CDR2 FQGNSA. The CDR3 is 17 amino acids. CDR3 protein: CASSLTGVRRQAYEQYF. The CDR3 DNA is TGTGCCAGCAGCCTGACAGGGGTTCGCCGTCAGGCCTACGAGCAGTACTTC.